The 16 T cell receptor beta chains presented below share a single source sample, sequenced in a study of shared clonotypes between healthy human individuals. Here immunoSEQ multiplex PCR was the method, and the copy in TCRdb shows in-frame clones only, minus some. This sample carries fewer than 2.5 million clones, 80% to 95% of them seen once, and the ten largest clones take 0.36%. Sequencing was done on a sample of naive CD4+ T cells from PBMCs. Sample subset: CD45RA+ positively selected. These receptor sequences come from a man between 18 and 29 years old in good health. Some clones in this sample may be carry-over from other donors' samples.

This clone was seen a few times. V gene TRBV25-1 combines with J gene TRBJ1-2, with TRBD1 matching 7 bases. The CDR3 sequence is 13 residues long. J lost 6 bases, V lost 5 bases, and 6 bases had no gene match. Germline V gene sequence: CDR1 MGHDK, CDR2 SYGVNS. DNA of the CDR3: TGTGCCAGCAGTCTCAGACAGGGTGATGGCTACACCTTC. It encodes CASSLRQGDGYTF.

The gene calls are TRBV2 and TRBJ2-2; the D gene is possibly TRBD1 (6 bases). CDR1 SNHLY and CDR2 FYNNEI come from the germline V gene. The V gene lost 6 bases and the J gene lost 2 bases, with 16 bases spanning the gap. CDR3 size: 16 residues. The CDR3 region is CASRSRGLLNTGELFF. The CDR3 nucleotides read TGTGCCAGCAGGAGCAGGGGCCTTCTTAACACCGGGGAGCTGTTTTTT.

The CDR3, as DNA: TGTGCCAGCAGCCCCGGGGGAGGGGGCAGTACTAATGAAAAACTGTTTTTT. This gives the protein CASSPGGGGSTNEKLFF. J is TRBJ1-4 and V is TRBV5-4, with 7 bases fitting TRBD1. This CDR3 has 17 amino acids. The V and J ends lost 4 bases and 2 bases, in that order; junction bases with no gene match: 11. Germline CDR1 is SGHNT and CDR2 is YYREEE (reference sequence). The full variable domain, rest sourced from reference TRBV5-4 and TRBJ1-4, is ETGVTQSPTHLIKTRGQQVTLRCSSQSGHNTVSWYQQALGQGPQFIFQYYREEENGRGNFPPRFSGLQFPNYSSELNVNALELDDSALYLCASSPGGGGSTNEKLFFGSGTQLSVL.

V usage is TRBV7-9 and J usage is TRBJ2-1; TRBD2 matches 9 bases. The germline V gene encodes CDR1 SEHNR and CDR2 FQNEAQ (reference sequence). Unmatched junction bases numbered 8, after V lost 1 base and J lost 7 bases. This CDR3 is built from 16 residues. CDR3 nucleotides: TGTGCCAGCAGCTTAGTAGCGGGAGCTTCAACTAATGAGCAGTTCTTC. Amino acid sequence: CASSLVAGASTNEQFF.

The rearrangement uses TRBV29-1 and TRBJ2-2; D gene ambiguous. The germline CDR1 and CDR2 sequences are SQVTM and ANQGSEA. CDR3 length: 14 amino acids. Trimming removed 4 bases from V and 2 bases from J, with 11 bases in between. CDR3: CSVVRSRNTGELFF. CDR3 sequence (DNA): TGCAGCGTTGTCCGCAGCAGAAACACCGGGGAGCTGTTTTTT.

The chain is built from TRBV7-4 and TRBJ2-7; 9 bases are shared with TRBD1. Trimming cost V 2 bases and J 7 bases; bases outside gene matches: 12. The CDR3 spans 16 residues. From germline, CDR1 is SGHVT and CDR2 SQSDAQ. CDR3: CASSLSLDRGLGEQYF. The CDR3 DNA sequence: TGTGCCAGCAGCTTATCTCTGGACAGGGGACTGGGGGAGCAGTACTTC. The full variable domain, its missing parts supplied by reference TRBV7-4 and TRBJ2-7, is GAGVSQSPRYKVAKRGRDVALRCDSISGHVTLYWYRQTLGQGSEVLTYSQSDAQRDKSGRPSGRFSAERPERSVSTLKIQRTEQGDSAVYLCASSLSLDRGLGEQYFGPGTRLTVT.

V is TRBV19 and J is TRBJ2-7, with TRBD1 matching over 7 bases. Germline V CDR1 and CDR2: LNHDA, SQIVND (reference sequence). Unmatched junction bases numbered 12, after V lost 9 bases and J lost 1 base. There are 15 residues in the CDR3. CDR3 nucleotides: TGTGCCAGCACCCCAACCGGGACAGCTTCCTACGAGCAGTACTTC. Amino acids: CASTPTGTASYEQYF.

With respect to this clone: Other DNA sequences in the same sample also yield this CDR3. The V call is TRBV5-1, the J call TRBJ2-5; D is uncertain. The CDR3 runs to 14 residues. V lost 0 bases and J lost 5, with 11 bases in between. Germline CDR1 reads SGHRS; CDR2 reads YFSETQ. CDR3 sequence reads: CASSLEGPAETQYF. CDR3 DNA: TGCGCCAGCAGCTTGGAAGGGCCGGCGGAGACCCAGTACTTC.

This chain uses TRBV5-6 with TRBJ1-4; 10 bases map to TRBD1. Germline V gene data show CDR1 as SGHDT and CDR2 as YYEEEE. The V and J ends lost 5 bases and 4 bases, in that order; junction bases with no gene match: 17. The CDR3 spans 19 residues. This CDR3 reads CASSIYLGTGAGLNEKLFF. For the CDR3, the DNA is TGTGCCAGCAGTATTTACTTGGGGACAGGGGCCGGACTTAATGAAAAACTGTTTTTT.

CDR3 DNA sequence: TGTGCCAGCAGCCCACGTGGGGCTAGCGGGAGGGGCGACGAGCAGTACTTC. This encodes CASSPRGASGRGDEQYF. The gene calls are TRBV11-2 and TRBJ2-5; TRBD2 matches 12 bases. The J call is uncertain, as TRBJ2-7 better fits the DNA end. This CDR3 comprises 17 residues. CDR1 is SGHAT and CDR2 is FQNNGV in the germline V gene.

The V gene is TRBV7-9, the J gene TRBJ1-1, with 8 positions matching TRBD1. CDR1 is SEHNR and CDR2 is FQNEAQ in the germline V gene (reference sequence). This CDR3 region has 13 residues. V shed 6 bases and J 3 bases; nucleotides not matched to a gene: 3. The CDR3 coding sequence is TGTGCCAGCAGGCAACAGGGGGACACTGAAGCTTTCTTT. Translation: CASRQQGDTEAFF.

This sequence joins TRBV5-1 and TRBJ1-1; the D gene is possibly TRBD1 (5 bases). V was clipped by 4 bases and J by 7 bases, with 20 bases between them. The germline V gene has CDR1 SGHRS and CDR2 YFSETQ. The CDR3 is 15 amino acids. In nucleotides, the CDR3 is TGCGCCAGCAGCCAAACGGGACTCATTTTCGGTGAAGCTTTCTTT. Translating it yields CASSQTGLIFGEAFF. Together with reference TRBV5-1 and TRBJ1-1, the CDR3 gives the full variable domain: KAGVTQTPRYLIKTRGQQVTLSCSPISGHRSVSWYQQTPGQGLQFLFEYFSETQRNKGNFPGRFSGRQFSNSRSEMNVSTLELGDSALYLCASSQTGLIFGEAFFGQGTRLTVV.

CDR3 DNA: TGTGCCAGCAGTTTTGGGACAGGGGGTGAAAAACTGTTTTTT. Residues: CASSFGTGGEKLFF. The chain joins TRBV6-6 to TRBJ1-4; TRBD1 matches at 11 bases. The CDR3 covers 14 residues. Germline V gene lookup returns CDR1 MNHNY and CDR2 SVGAGI (reference sequence). V was clipped by 4 bases and J by 7 bases; unmatched bases: 2.

The DNA for the CDR3 is TGTGCCAGCAGCCGGGGGATTATCTCGGACGAGCAGTACTTC. It encodes CASSRGIISDEQYF. V gene TRBV6-5 combines with J gene TRBJ2-5, with a tentative D call TRBD2 (6 bases). The tail of the sequence fits TRBJ2-7 better, so the J call may be wrong. The CDR3 totals 14 residues. Germline CDR1 and CDR2: MNHEY and SVGAGI.

The chain uses TRBV12-5 and TRBJ1-2; a possible D gene is TRBD1 (6 bases). The V end was cut by 5 bases, the J end by 6 bases, with 13 bases between. Germline CDR1 is LGHNT and CDR2 is FRNRAP. The CDR3 runs to 13 residues. This chain's CDR3 is CASGPQGRHGYTF. The CDR3 DNA follows: TGTGCTAGTGGTCCCCAGGGGCGGCATGGCTACACCTTC. Together with reference TRBV12-5 and TRBJ1-2, the CDR3 gives the full variable domain: DARVTQTPRHKVTEMGQEVTMRCQPILGHNTVFWYRQTMMQGLELLAYFRNRAPLDDSGMPKDRFSAEMPDATLATLKIQPSEPRDSAVYFCASGPQGRHGYTFGSGTRLTVV.

This clone was seen just once. The chain carries TRBV28 and TRBJ2-3; no clear D. V shed 4 bases and J shed 0 bases, with 14 bases lying between them. CDR3 length: 16 amino acids. Germline assignment: CDR1 MDHEN and CDR2 SYDVKM. The CDR3 is CASSSVAGSSTDTQYF. DNA for the CDR3: TGTGCCAGCAGTTCCGTCGCCGGATCTAGCACAGATACGCAGTATTTT.